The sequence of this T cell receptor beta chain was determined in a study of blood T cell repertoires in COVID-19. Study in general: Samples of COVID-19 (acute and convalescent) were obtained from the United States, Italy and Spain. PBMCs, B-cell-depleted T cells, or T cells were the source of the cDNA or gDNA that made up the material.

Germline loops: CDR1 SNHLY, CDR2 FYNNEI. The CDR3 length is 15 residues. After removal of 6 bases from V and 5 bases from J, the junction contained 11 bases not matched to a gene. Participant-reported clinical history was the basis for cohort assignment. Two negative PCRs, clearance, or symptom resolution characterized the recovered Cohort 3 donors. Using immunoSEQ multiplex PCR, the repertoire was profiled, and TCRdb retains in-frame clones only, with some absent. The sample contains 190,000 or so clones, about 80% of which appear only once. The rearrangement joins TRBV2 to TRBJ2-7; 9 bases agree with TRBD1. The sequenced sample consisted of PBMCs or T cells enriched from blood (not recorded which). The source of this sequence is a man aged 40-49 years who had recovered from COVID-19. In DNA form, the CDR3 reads TGTGCCAGCAGGCGACAGGGGGGACTACTCGACGAGCAGTACTTC. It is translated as CASRRQGGLLDEQYF.